The T cell receptor beta chain described here comes from a study of blood T cell repertoires in COVID-19 (dated by TCRdb to about 2020). Describing the broader study: Samples covering the acute and convalescent phases of COVID-19 were provided by collaborators in the United States, Italy and Spain. The material from the prospective study consisted of cDNA or gDNA derived from T cells, B-cell-depleted T cells, or PBMCs. Deeply sampled blood TCRbeta repertoires from subjects exposed to, actively infected with, or recovered from COVID-19 were included in the dataset. The repertoires were made available in a free public database intended to serve as a resource for research on the immune response to SARS-CoV-2. The samples were drawn from two sources: the first 160 participants of the ongoing ImmuneRACE study, and 1,200 or so subjects contributed by 6 global collaborators. Nearly every sample came with metadata listing a de-identified subject ID, COVID-19 status, age in years and sex. Where HLA class I and class II types were available, the types were taken from metadata supplied by the sample provider, not from assay-based typing. What the research found in general, with its limitations: The quantity of clinical and demographic metadata differed by source and by participant and was supplied without curation.

TCRbeta CDR3 regions were amplified from genomic DNA using the immunoSEQ Assay, a bias-controlled multiplex PCR. Per the source publication's procedure: The number of nucleated cells in each sample was estimated from the amplification of reference gene primers within the assay. To quantify the absolute abundance of each unique TCRbeta CDR3 rearrangement, sequence reads were collapsed and filtered. For each sample, productive Simpson clonality was calculated as the square root of Simpson's diversity index across productive rearrangements. The table was pulled from immuneACCESS by TCRdb, which kept in-frame rearrangements only. Such tables lose some clones; where checked, under half of the loss comes from unresolved V genes, and the rest has no known cause. Clonal size and the V and J genes are those of that table, whereas D and trimming came from the DNA. The sample table shows about 150,000 clones, and 80% are seen once. The ten largest account for about an eighth of the sample.

Each collaborating institution followed its own protocols to collect whole blood in K2EDTA tubes. For TCRbeta analysis, collaborators shipped samples in one of three forms: frozen whole blood, isolated PBMCs, or DNA extracted from either of those sample types. The cysteine opens and the phenylalanine closes a CDR3 of 14 amino acids. Just CDR3 DNA is preserved here, 42 bases in frame from base 1. CDR1 and CDR2, looked up from the germline V gene, are SGHRS and YFSETQ. Unmatched junction bases come to 6, with V trimmed by 2 bases and J by 6 bases. In the case of this clone: What this receptor recognizes is not known. The record has no base qualities; no much larger clone is one base away.

The clonotype was recovered from a man aged 60 to 69 with active or convalescent COVID-19. Sequencing input: peripheral blood. The chain is made from TRBV5-1 and TRBJ1-2; 8 nucleotides in the junction match TRBD1. The CDR3 is CASSFGQGGDGYTF. The bases read TGCGCCAGCAGCTTCGGACAGGGAGGCGATGGCTACACCTTC. Reference TRBV5-1 and TRBJ1-2 proteins supply the regions before and after the CDR3; the full variable domain is: KAGVTQTPRYLIKTRGQQVTLSCSPISGHRSVSWYQQTPGQGLQFLFEYFSETQRNKGNFPGRFSGRQFSNSRSEMNVSTLELGDSALYLCASSFGQGGDGYTFGSGTRLTVV.